Listed below are T cell receptor beta chains from one sample, sequenced in a study of CD8+ T cells in alopecia areata. The method was immunoSEQ multiplex PCR; TCRdb's version includes in-frame clones alone and lacks a portion of them. Among over 150,000 clones listed, about 55% were seen once. The sample was CD8+ T cells sorted from blood, taken at week 24, from a patient treated with tofacitinib. Receptor source: a human donor with alopecia areata. The CDR3 runs from the conserved cysteine through the conserved F or W. A D gene is named only where the DNA matches it firmly. The size field is filled for only some rows; it gives once, few, many or a size class.

D gene: .
CDR3 length: 13
J gene: TRBJ1-1
clone size: once
V gene: TRBV30
CDR3 protein: CAWEQGGSTEAFF
CDR3 DNA: TGTGCCTGGGAACAGGGTGGAAGCACTGAAGCTTTCTTT

D gene: .
CDR3 length: 11
J gene: TRBJ2-7
clone size: .
V gene: TRBV11-2
CDR3 protein: CASGLLYEQYF
CDR3 DNA: TGTGCCAGCGGACTGCTCTACGAGCAGTACTTC

D gene: .
CDR3 length: 13
J gene: TRBJ2-2
clone size: few
V gene: TRBV4-3
CDR3 protein: CASSQSRAGELFF
CDR3 DNA: TGCGCCAGCAGCCAATCCAGGGCCGGGGAGCTGTTTTTT

D gene: TRBD1
CDR3 length: 14
J gene: TRBJ1-5
clone size: .
V gene: TRBV27
CDR3 protein: CASSLGQGIQPQHF
CDR3 DNA: TGTGCCAGCAGTTTGGGACAGGGGATTCAGCCCCAGCATTTT

D gene: TRBD1
CDR3 length: 14
J gene: TRBJ2-3
clone size: .
V gene: TRBV29-1
CDR3 protein: CSVEDQDRTDTQYF
CDR3 DNA: TGCAGCGTTGAAGATCAGGACAGGACAGATACGCAGTATTTT

D gene: .
CDR3 length: 14
J gene: TRBJ2-1
clone size: few
V gene: TRBV5-4
CDR3 protein: CASSSDRTGGEQFF
CDR3 DNA: TGTGCCAGCAGCTCCGACAGGACTGGCGGTGAGCAGTTCTTC

D gene: .
CDR3 length: 13
J gene: TRBJ1-2
clone size: few
V gene: TRBV7-9
CDR3 protein: CASSLEGIDGYTF
CDR3 DNA: TGTGCCAGCAGCTTAGAGGGAATCGATGGCTACACCTTC

D gene: .
CDR3 length: 14
J gene: TRBJ2-7
clone size: .
V gene: TRBV4-3
CDR3 protein: CASSQDGSGYEQYF
CDR3 DNA: TGCGCCAGCAGCCAAGATGGGTCGGGGTACGAGCAGTACTTC

D gene: .
CDR3 length: 13
J gene: TRBJ1-1
clone size: .
V gene: TRBV6-5
CDR3 protein: CASMAGMNTEAFF
CDR3 DNA: TGTGCCAGCATGGCGGGTATGAACACTGAAGCTTTCTTT

D gene: TRBD2
CDR3 length: 15
J gene: TRBJ2-1
clone size: once
V gene: TRBV5-1
CDR3 protein: CASSSGGVTYNEQFF
CDR3 DNA: TGCGCCAGCAGCTCCGGGGGGGTAACCTACAATGAGCAGTTCTTC

D gene: TRBD1
CDR3 length: 13
J gene: TRBJ1-4
clone size: .
V gene: TRBV29-1
CDR3 protein: CSGQGIQDEKLFF
CDR3 DNA: TGCAGCGGACAGGGCATTCAGGATGAAAAACTGTTTTTT

D gene: TRBD1
CDR3 length: 13
J gene: TRBJ1-2
clone size: .
V gene: TRBV15
CDR3 protein: CATRNQGDYGYTF
CDR3 DNA: TGTGCCACCAGAAACCAGGGGGACTATGGCTACACCTTC

D gene: TRBD2
CDR3 length: 16
J gene: TRBJ2-7
clone size: few
V gene: TRBV4-2
CDR3 protein: CASSQAPGGGGYEQYF
CDR3 DNA: TGTGCCAGCAGCCAAGCCCCAGGCGGGGGAGGCTACGAGCAGTACTTC

D gene: .
CDR3 length: 13
J gene: TRBJ2-1
clone size: once
V gene: TRBV7-9
CDR3 protein: CASSDSSYNEQFF
CDR3 DNA: TGTGCCAGTAGCGATAGCTCCTACAATGAGCAGTTCTTC

D gene: TRBD2
CDR3 length: 14
J gene: TRBJ2-1
clone size: .
V gene: TRBV19
CDR3 protein: CASTPGGVDNEQFF
CDR3 DNA: TGTGCCAGTACCCCGGGAGGCGTGGACAATGAGCAGTTCTTC

D gene: .
CDR3 length: 12
J gene: TRBJ2-1
clone size: few
V gene: TRBV30
CDR3 protein: CAWNQGNNEQFF
CDR3 DNA: TGTGCCTGGAATCAGGGTAACAATGAGCAGTTCTTC

D gene: TRBD1
CDR3 length: 15
J gene: TRBJ2-2
clone size: .
V gene: TRBV29-1
CDR3 protein: CSVEGRDSDTGELFF
CDR3 DNA: TGCAGCGTTGAGGGTAGGGACAGTGACACCGGGGAGCTGTTTTTT

D gene: .
CDR3 length: 15
J gene: TRBJ1-1
clone size: few
V gene: TRBV7-2
CDR3 protein: CASSLDAGRGTEAFF
CDR3 DNA: TGTGCCAGCAGCTTAGATGCAGGGAGGGGAACTGAAGCTTTCTTT

D gene: .
CDR3 length: 10
J gene: TRBJ1-1
clone size: once
V gene: TRBV30
CDR3 protein: CAWGNTEAFF
CDR3 DNA: TGTGCCTGGGGGAACACTGAAGCTTTCTTT

D gene: .
CDR3 length: 11
J gene: TRBJ2-4
clone size: .
V gene: TRBV29-1
CDR3 protein: CSVRTKNIQYF
CDR3 DNA: TGCAGCGTCCGGACCAAAAACATTCAGTACTTC

D gene: TRBD1
CDR3 length: 12
J gene: TRBJ1-2
clone size: .
V gene: TRBV4-1
CDR3 protein: CASTRKGAGYTF
CDR3 DNA: TGCGCCAGCACCCGAAAGGGGGCTGGCTACACCTTC

D gene: TRBD1
CDR3 length: 15
J gene: TRBJ2-1
clone size: .
V gene: TRBV30
CDR3 protein: CAWKDRGQGGNEQFF
CDR3 DNA: TGTGCCTGGAAGGATCGGGGACAGGGGGGCAATGAGCAGTTCTTC

D gene: .
CDR3 length: 14
J gene: TRBJ1-2
clone size: .
V gene: TRBV29-1
CDR3 protein: CSVDRRDPVYGYTF
CDR3 DNA: TGCAGCGTCGACCGCCGGGACCCCGTCTATGGCTACACCTTC

D gene: .
CDR3 length: 13
J gene: TRBJ2-7
clone size: .
V gene: TRBV15
CDR3 protein: CATSNPGTYEQYF
CDR3 DNA: TGTGCCACCAGCAACCCGGGGACCTACGAGCAGTACTTC

D gene: TRBD2
CDR3 length: 13
J gene: TRBJ2-2
clone size: .
V gene: TRBV29-1
CDR3 protein: CSALAGNTGELFF
CDR3 DNA: TGCAGCGCGCTAGCGGGGAACACCGGGGAGCTGTTTTTT